Detailed here is one TCR beta chain. What it binds is not known. The CDR3 extends over 14 amino acids. V was clipped by 5 bases and J by 6 bases; unmatched bases: 9. CDR1 and CDR2 (germline): MDHEN, SYDVKM. The sample originates from a study of OX40 agonist ivuxolimab in advanced cancers. The study's findings and limits: Expanded clones were, on average, more numerous among CD8+ T cells than CD4+.

The method was immunoSEQ multiplex PCR; TCRdb's version includes in-frame clones alone and lacks a portion of them. The sample contains 30,000 to 40,000 clones, approximately 89% of which appear only once. The chain uses TRBV28 and TRBJ1-2; 7 nucleotides line up with TRBD1. This clonotype was obtained from an adult with an advanced solid tumor such as melanoma, head and neck, liver or kidney cancer. This specimen was CD4+ or CD8+ T cells sorted from blood, taken in a trial of the OX40 agonist ivuxolimab. CDR3 nucleotide sequence: TGTGCCAGCAGTCCAGCGACAGGGCGGGATGGCTACACCTTC. Its translation is CASSPATGRDGYTF.